This TCR beta chain came from a study of CD8+ T cells in alopecia areata. Remarks on this clone: As yet, its antigen is unknown.

The study, taken as a whole, reports: Higher clonality and more expanded CD8+ clones appeared in lesional than normal scalp.

With 6 bases removed from V and 0 bases from J, the gap between germline ends came to 15 bases. This CDR3 has 16 residues. Sequencing templates came from extracted RNA that was reverse transcribed into cDNA. Using immunoSEQ multiplex PCR, the repertoire was profiled, and TCRdb retains in-frame clones only, with some absent. Seen here are 95,000 to 120,000 clones, approximately 59% observed once, and the top ten hold 20% to 25%. The source is a human donor in good health. The sequenced sample consisted of CD8+ T cells sorted from blood. The rearrangement links TRBV23-1 to TRBJ1-5, with D possibly TRBD1 on 5 matching bases. TRBV23-1 is sorted into the ORF group, with uncertain function. The CDR3 loop reads CASRAWTTYSNQPQHF. CDR3 DNA: TGCGCCAGCAGGGCATGGACAACATATAGCAATCAGCCCCAGCATTTT.